The present entry profiles one T cell receptor (beta chain) with its context. Its antigen is not known. Unsorted bulk tissue, roughly 20-33 mg of it, served as the source for co-extraction of RNA and DNA. Reverse transcription of around 0.45 ug total RNA with a constant-region primer produced TCR beta cDNA. Three-round nested multiplex PCR performed with slightly modified ARM-PCR produced the TCR beta libraries. With TRBV1-TRBV30 forward primers and a C-beta reverse primer, the first two PCR rounds were run for about 10 cycles each. TCRdb reanalysed the multiplex PCR reads using MiXCR and keeps one entry per CDR3 protein. The repertoire holds 75,000 or so distinct CDR3 sequences, with roughly 69% as singletons. The data were obtained in a study of tumor-infiltrating lymphocytes in primary liver carcinoma. V was trimmed by 7 bases and J by 5 bases, leaving 21 bases between them. This CDR3 has 15 residues. Germline-derived CDR1 and CDR2 are MNHNS and SASEGT.

The study's findings and limits: The 250 largest clones made up significantly more of tumor than blood repertoires (p = 0.039).

The source material was liver tumor tissue from sampling region 4. Subset here: tumor region T4, right-lateral pole. The chain couples TRBV6-1 to TRBJ2-7, with a tentative D call TRBD2 (6 bases). The source is a middle-aged man with primary liver carcinoma and hepatitis B virus infection. The CDR3 protein is CASNPSGGANHEQYF. The CDR3 DNA reads as TGTGCCAGCAACCCCTCTGGCGGGGCCAACCACGAGCAGTACTTC.